This T cell receptor beta chain was identified during a study of response to subunit inactivated influenza vaccine. Study-wide findings and caveats: T cells newly recruited by each seasonal influenza vaccination are few, the authors suggested.

This clonotype has more than one count but fewer than ten. Its antigen is still unknown. TCRdb passed the RT-PCR reads through MiXCR, listing each CDR3 protein once. The data show about 520,000 distinct CDR3 sequences, around 25% seen once. With 1 base removed from V and 4 bases from J, the gap between germline ends came to 5 bases. This CDR3 is built from 12 residues. Germline V CDR1 and CDR2: DFQATT, SNEGSKA (reference sequence). The clonotype originates from a man aged 45-65 years who received an inactivated influenza vaccine. The sample in question was CD4+ T cells sorted from PBMCs, obtained about 5 days after vaccination. The chain is built from TRBV20-1 and TRBJ1-5; no firm D call. This CDR3 reads CSARVRNQPQHF. Here the CDR3 DNA reads TGCAGTGCTAGAGTTCGAAATCAGCCCCAGCATTTT.